The T cell receptor (beta chain) under discussion was sequenced for a study of blood T cell repertoires in COVID-19. Using immunoSEQ multiplex PCR, the repertoire was profiled, and TCRdb retains in-frame clones only, with some absent. The data show a few hundred thousand clones, around 90% seen once. The clonotype comes from a woman aged 30 to 39 with COVID-19, enrolled during active disease. The specimen sequenced was peripheral blood.

The CDR3 reads CASSEGLAGRRFF. CDR3 sequence (DNA): TGTGCCAGCAGTGAAGGGCTAGCGGGCCGCCGGTTCTTC. The chain recombines TRBV2 with TRBJ2-1, with 8 bases fitting TRBD2. V shed 1 base, J shed 15 bases, and the junction held 8 bases outside the gene matches. The germline V gene has CDR1 SNHLY and CDR2 FYNNEI. The CDR3 is made up of 13 amino acids.